The TCR beta chain under discussion was sequenced for a study of T cell responses to AZD1222 COVID-19 vaccine. Study-wide results and limits: None of the repertoires were sampled until the peak T cell response had passed.

The method was immunoSEQ multiplex PCR; TCRdb's version includes in-frame clones alone and lacks a portion of them. Among roughly 260,000 clones, approximately 95% were seen once, and the ten largest hold 0.55%. Points on this clone: Its cognate antigen is unknown.

The receptor was derived from an adult in good health. The material sequenced was peripheral blood, taken on day 0 of AZD1222 vaccination.

CDR3 in amino acids: CSASKGAGQPQHF. The CDR3, as DNA: TGCAGTGCTAGTAAAGGGGCGGGGCAGCCCCAGCATTTT. The chain is built from TRBV20-1 and TRBJ1-5; D perhaps matches TRBD1 (5 bases). There are 13 residues in the CDR3. Between the trimmed V and J ends, which lost 3 bases and 7 bases, there was a span of 13 bases. Germline CDR1 is DFQATT and CDR2 is SNEGSKA (reference sequence).